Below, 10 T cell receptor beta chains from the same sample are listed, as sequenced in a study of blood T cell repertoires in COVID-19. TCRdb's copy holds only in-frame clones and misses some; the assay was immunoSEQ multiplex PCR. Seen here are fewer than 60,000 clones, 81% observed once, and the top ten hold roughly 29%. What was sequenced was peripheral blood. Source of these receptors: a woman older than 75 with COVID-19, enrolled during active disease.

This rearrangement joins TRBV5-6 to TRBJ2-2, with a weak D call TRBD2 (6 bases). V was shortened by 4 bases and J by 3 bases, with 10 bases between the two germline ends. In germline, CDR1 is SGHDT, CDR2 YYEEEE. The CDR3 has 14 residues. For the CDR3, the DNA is TGTGCCAGCAGCCCCGGACTACACACCGGGGAGCTGTTTTTT. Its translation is CASSPGLHTGELFF.

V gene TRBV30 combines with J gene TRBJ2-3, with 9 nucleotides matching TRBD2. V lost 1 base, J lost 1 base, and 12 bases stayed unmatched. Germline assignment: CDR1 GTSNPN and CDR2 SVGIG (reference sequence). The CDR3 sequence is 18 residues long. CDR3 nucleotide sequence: TGTGCCTGGAGTGCCCGACTAGCGGCCTTCCTGGGCACAGATACGCAGTATTTT. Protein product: CAWSARLAAFLGTDTQYF.

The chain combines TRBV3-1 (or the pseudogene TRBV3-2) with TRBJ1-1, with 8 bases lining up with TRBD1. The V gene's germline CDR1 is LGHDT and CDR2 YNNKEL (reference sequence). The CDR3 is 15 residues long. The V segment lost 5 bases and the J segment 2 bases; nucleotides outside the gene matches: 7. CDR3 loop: CASSSSTGANTEAFF. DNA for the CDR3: TGTGCCAGCAGCTCGTCGACAGGGGCTAACACTGAAGCTTTCTTT.

CDR3 DNA: TGTGCCAGCAGTTACGGCCAGGGGGCGGGGGAGCAGTACTTC. Protein sequence: CASSYGQGAGEQYF. This sequence joins TRBV27 and TRBJ2-7, with TRBD1 matching over 8 bases. There are 14 residues in the CDR3. The trim removed 4 bases at V and 7 bases at J, leaving 9 bases unmatched. In germline, CDR1 is MNHEY, CDR2 SMNVEV (reference sequence).

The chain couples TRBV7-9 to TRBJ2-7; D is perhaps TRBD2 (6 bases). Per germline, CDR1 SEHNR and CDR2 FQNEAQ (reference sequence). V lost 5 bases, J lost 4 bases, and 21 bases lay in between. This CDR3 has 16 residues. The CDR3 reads CASSRGSSRTLYEQYF. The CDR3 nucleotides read TGTGCCAGCAGCCGGGGGTCTAGCAGAACGTTGTACGAGCAGTACTTC.

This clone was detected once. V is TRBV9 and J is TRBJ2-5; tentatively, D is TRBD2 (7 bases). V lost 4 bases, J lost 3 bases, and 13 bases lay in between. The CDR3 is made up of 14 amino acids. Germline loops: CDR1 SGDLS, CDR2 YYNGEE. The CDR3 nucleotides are TGTGCCAGCAGCAGGAGGGGGGGCGAAGAGACCCAGTACTTC. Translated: CASSRRGGEETQYF.

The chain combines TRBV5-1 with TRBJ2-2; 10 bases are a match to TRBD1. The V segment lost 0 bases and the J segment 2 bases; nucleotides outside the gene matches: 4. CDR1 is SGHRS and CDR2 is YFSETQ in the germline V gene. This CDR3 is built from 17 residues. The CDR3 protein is CASSLVKTGGNTGELFF. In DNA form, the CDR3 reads TGCGCCAGCAGCTTGGTTAAGACAGGGGGCAACACCGGGGAGCTGTTTTTT. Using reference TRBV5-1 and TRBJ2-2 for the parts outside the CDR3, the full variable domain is KAGVTQTPRYLIKTRGQQVTLSCSPISGHRSVSWYQQTPGQGLQFLFEYFSETQRNKGNFPGRFSGRQFSNSRSEMNVSTLELGDSALYLCASSLVKTGGNTGELFFGEGSRLTVL.

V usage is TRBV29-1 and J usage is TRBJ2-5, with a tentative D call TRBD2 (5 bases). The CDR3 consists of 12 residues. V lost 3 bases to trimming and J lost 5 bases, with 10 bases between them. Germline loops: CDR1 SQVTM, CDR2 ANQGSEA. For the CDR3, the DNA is TGCAGCGTTGACCGGACGGGGGAGACCCAGTACTTC. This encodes CSVDRTGETQYF.

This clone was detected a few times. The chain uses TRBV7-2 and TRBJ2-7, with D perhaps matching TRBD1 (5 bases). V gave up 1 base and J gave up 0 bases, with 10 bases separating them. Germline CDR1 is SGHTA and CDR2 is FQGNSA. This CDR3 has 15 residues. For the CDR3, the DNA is TGTGCCAGCAGCTTAGGACAGCTTTACTCCTACGAGCAGTACTTC. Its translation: CASSLGQLYSYEQYF.

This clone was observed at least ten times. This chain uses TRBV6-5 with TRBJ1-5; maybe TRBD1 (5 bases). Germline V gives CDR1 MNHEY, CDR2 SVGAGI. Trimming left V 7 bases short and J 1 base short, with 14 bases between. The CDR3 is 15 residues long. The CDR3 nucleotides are TGTGCCAGCAAATCGAAAGGGGAAAGCAATCAGCCCCAGCATTTT. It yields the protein CASKSKGESNQPQHF.